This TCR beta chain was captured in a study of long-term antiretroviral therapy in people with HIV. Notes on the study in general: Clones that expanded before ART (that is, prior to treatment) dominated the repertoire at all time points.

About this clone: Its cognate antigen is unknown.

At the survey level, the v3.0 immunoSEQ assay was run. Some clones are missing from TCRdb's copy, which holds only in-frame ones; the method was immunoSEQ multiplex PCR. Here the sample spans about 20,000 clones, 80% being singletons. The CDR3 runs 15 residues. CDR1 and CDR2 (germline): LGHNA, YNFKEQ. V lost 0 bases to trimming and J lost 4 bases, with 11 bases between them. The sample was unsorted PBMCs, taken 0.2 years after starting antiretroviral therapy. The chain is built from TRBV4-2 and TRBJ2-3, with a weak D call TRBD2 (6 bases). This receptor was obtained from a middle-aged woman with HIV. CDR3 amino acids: CASSQDGGSADTQYF. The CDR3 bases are TGTGCCAGCAGCCAAGACGGAGGGTCCGCAGATACGCAGTATTTT.